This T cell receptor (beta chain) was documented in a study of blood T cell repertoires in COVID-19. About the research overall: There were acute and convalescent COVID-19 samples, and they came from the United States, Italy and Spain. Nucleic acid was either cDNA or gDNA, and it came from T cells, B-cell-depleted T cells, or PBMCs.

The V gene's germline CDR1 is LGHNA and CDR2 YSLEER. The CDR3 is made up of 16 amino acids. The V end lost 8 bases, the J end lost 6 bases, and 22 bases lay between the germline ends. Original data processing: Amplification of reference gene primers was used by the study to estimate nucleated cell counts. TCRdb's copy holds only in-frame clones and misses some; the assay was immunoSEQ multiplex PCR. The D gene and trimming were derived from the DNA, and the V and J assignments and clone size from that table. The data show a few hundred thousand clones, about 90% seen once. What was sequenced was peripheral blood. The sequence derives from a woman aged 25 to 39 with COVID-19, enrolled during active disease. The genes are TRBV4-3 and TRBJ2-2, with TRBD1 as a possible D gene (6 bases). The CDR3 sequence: CASRTTDSQRPGELFF. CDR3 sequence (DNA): TGCGCCAGCCGTACCACGGACAGCCAGCGACCCGGGGAGCTGTTTTTT.